Following are 8 T cell receptor beta chains from one sample sequenced in a study of identical twins. One entry per CDR3 protein, called by TCRdb with MiXCR from the 5' RACE reads. The sample yields some 630,000 distinct CDR3 sequences, 7% to 7.5% seen once. This sample also belongs to another study, concerning yellow fever vaccine responses in identical twins.

The specimen sequenced was PBMCs. These receptors were obtained from a woman under 30 in good health.

This clonotype was seen repeatedly, ten times or more. V and J are TRBV4-1 and TRBJ2-1; D not certain. Per germline, CDR1 MGHRA and CDR2 YSYEKL. Trimming took off 1 base at V and 2 bases at J, with 9 bases between the two ends. The CDR3 has 15 residues. Written as DNA, the CDR3 is TGCGCCAGCAGCCAAGGGGAAGAGGCCTACAATGAGCAGTTCTTC. It yields the protein CASSQGEEAYNEQFF.

This clonotype was detected many times. This chain uses TRBV5-1 with TRBJ2-3, with 8 nucleotides matching TRBD2. The CDR3 runs to 17 residues. CDR1 and CDR2 (germline): SGHRS, YFSETQ. V lost 1 base and J lost 4; bases outside the gene matches: 11. Here the CDR3 DNA reads TGCGCCAGCAGCTTGCGTTCAAGCGGGAGAGGGGCAGATACGCAGTATTTT. Translation gives CASSLRSSGRGADTQYF. Full variable domain (outside the CDR3, taken from reference TRBV5-1 and TRBJ2-3): KAGVTQTPRYLIKTRGQQVTLSCSPISGHRSVSWYQQTPGQGLQFLFEYFSETQRNKGNFPGRFSGRQFSNSRSEMNVSTLELGDSALYLCASSLRSSGRGADTQYFGPGTRLTVL.

V usage is TRBV5-1 and J usage is TRBJ2-7; 9 nucleotides line up with TRBD1. CDR3 length: 14 amino acids. Unmatched junction bases numbered 7, after V lost 5 bases and J lost 4 bases. Germline V lookup: CDR1 SGHRS, CDR2 YFSETQ. CDR3 protein: CASSSDRGNYEQYF. Written as DNA, the CDR3 is TGCGCCAGCAGTTCCGACAGGGGGAATTACGAGCAGTACTTC.

The chain joins TRBV2 to TRBJ2-2, with a tentative D call TRBD2 (5 bases). This CDR3 spans 17 amino acids. Trimming removed 1 base from V and 0 bases from J, with 12 bases in between. Germline CDR1 SNHLY, CDR2 FYNNEI. CDR3 in DNA: TGTGCCAGCAGTGAAGTCATGAGGGCAGCGAACACCGGGGAGCTGTTTTTT. This sequence encodes CASSEVMRAANTGELFF.

This clonotype has only a few counts. J is TRBJ2-7 and V is TRBV7-8, with 7 bases aligning to TRBD2. The V gene's germline CDR1 is SGHVS and CDR2 FQNEAQ. V dropped 4 bases and J dropped 5; count of bases not matched to a gene: 8. CDR3 length equals 14 residues. In DNA, the CDR3 is TGTGCCAGCAGCTCCAGGACTAGTTTCGACGAGCAGTACTTC. This translates into CASSSRTSFDEQYF.

The chain uses TRBV5-1 and TRBJ1-2; D is perhaps TRBD1 (5 bases). V lost 1 base and J lost 8, with 18 bases in between. The CDR3 is 15 amino acids. Germline CDR1 reads SGHRS; CDR2 reads YFSETQ. CDR3 sequence: CASSLRTQGGGGYTF. The DNA of the CDR3 is TGCGCCAGCAGCTTGAGGACTCAGGGCGGTGGAGGCTACACCTTC. Combining the CDR3 with reference TRBV5-1 and TRBJ1-2 gives the whole variable domain KAGVTQTPRYLIKTRGQQVTLSCSPISGHRSVSWYQQTPGQGLQFLFEYFSETQRNKGNFPGRFSGRQFSNSRSEMNVSTLELGDSALYLCASSLRTQGGGGYTFGSGTRLTVV.

This clonotype was recorded many times. This chain links TRBV12-3 or TRBV12-4 with TRBJ2-4; D is possibly TRBD1 (5 bases). V shed 2 bases and J shed 1 base, with 6 bases lying between them. This CDR3 is built from 14 residues. CDR3 sequence (DNA): TGTGCCAGCAGTTTACCAGGGGCCAAAAACATTCAGTACTTC. Protein product: CASSLPGAKNIQYF.

This clonotype has at least ten counts. V usage is TRBV11-2 and J usage is TRBJ1-1; D remains unclear. The CDR3 contains 14 residues. CDR1 and CDR2 (germline): SGHAT, FQNNGV. Trimming removed 4 bases at V and 3 bases at J, with 12 bases between. The CDR3 loop reads CASSSLGFDTEAFF. For the CDR3, the DNA is TGTGCCAGCAGCTCTTTGGGATTTGACACTGAAGCTTTCTTT.